The 25 T cell receptor beta chains below all came from one sample that was sequenced in a study of blood T cells in healthy people across ages. Through a sample-barcoded 5' primer and a J-beta primer mix, a second PCR was run for roughly 6 to 11 cycles. TCRdb used MiXCR to reprocess the 5' RACE reads, holding one entry per CDR3 protein. The sample carries 1.5 million to 2 million distinct CDR3 sequences, roughly 52% recorded once. The sequencing sample was made of blood. These receptors were collected from a woman in her thirties or forties in good health.

This clonotype was seen a handful of times. This sequence joins TRBV28 and TRBJ1-5; D is uncertain. The germline V gene has CDR1 MDHEN and CDR2 SYDVKM. There are 15 residues in the CDR3. V shed 2 bases and J shed 4 bases, with 12 bases lying between them. The CDR3 coding sequence is TGTGCCAGCAGTTTACCGGGGTCCCCTAATCAGCCCCAGCATTTT. Translating it yields CASSLPGSPNQPQHF.

The table lists this clonotype with a few counts. This sequence joins TRBV20-1 and TRBJ1-1, with D unclear. CDR1 is DFQATT, CDR2 SNEGSKA, per germline (reference sequence). The V end was cut by 3 bases, the J end by 11 bases, with 13 bases between. The CDR3 consists of 11 residues. CDR3 loop: CSARKVPGAFF. CDR3 sequence (DNA): TGCAGTGCTAGGAAGGTCCCGGGGGCTTTCTTT.

This clonotype was picked up a small number of times. The rearrangement uses TRBV5-6 and TRBJ2-3, with D tentatively TRBD1 (6 bases). The CDR3 has 15 amino acids. CDR1 SGHDT and CDR2 YYEEEE come from the germline V gene. The germline V and J ends were trimmed by 4 bases and 2 bases, with 14 bases remaining between them. CDR3 loop: CASSLNGDITDTQYF. The CDR3 DNA follows: TGTGCCAGCAGCCTAAATGGGGACATCACAGATACGCAGTATTTT.

This clonotype has only a few counts. The DNA of the CDR3 is TGTGCCAGCAGTGAAGCGGGCAGGGCCGTTATAGAGACCCAGTACTTC. This sequence encodes CASSEAGRAVIETQYF. The gene calls are TRBV6-1 and TRBJ2-5, with D tentatively TRBD1 (5 bases). Germline V lookup: CDR1 MNHNS, CDR2 SASEGT. There are 16 residues in the CDR3. The germline V and J ends were trimmed by 0 bases and 4 bases, with 15 bases remaining between them.

This chain connects TRBV9 to TRBJ2-7; D remains ambiguous. The DNA end lines up better with TRBJ2-5; the J call may be wrong. Germline V lookup: CDR1 SGDLS, CDR2 YYNGEE. The CDR3 totals 15 residues. The CDR3 nucleotides are TGTGCCAGCAGCCCTCTTGACGGCTACCAAGAGACCCAGTACTTC. As protein: CASSPLDGYQETQYF.

As for this clonotype: Sequence at one end of the junction differs from germline and may be a read error. The chain is built from TRBV7-2 and TRBJ2-3; no clear D. Germline V gene data show CDR1 as SGHTA and CDR2 as FQGNSA. The CDR3 totals 14 residues. The CDR3 sequence: CASRLGLRTDTQYF. As DNA, the CDR3 is TGTGCCAGCCGCTTAGGTCTCAGAACAGATACGCAGTATTTT.

The chain links TRBV6-2 or TRBV6-3 to TRBJ2-3, with a possible D match to TRBD2 (5 bases). The CDR3 contains 15 residues. Germline V gives CDR1 MNHEY, CDR2 SVGEGT. Between the trimmed V and J ends, which lost 6 bases and 2 bases, there was a span of 15 bases. The CDR3 reads CASRPPPGFTDTQYF. CDR3 nucleotide sequence: TGTGCCAGCAGGCCCCCCCCGGGGTTCACAGATACGCAGTATTTT.

This clonotype showed up just a few times. The chain recombines TRBV4-2 with TRBJ2-4; TRBD1 is a possible D gene (5 bases). The V end was cut by 2 bases, the J end by 13 bases, with 18 bases between. The CDR3 runs 14 residues. CDR1 and CDR2 from the germline V gene are LGHNA and YNFKEQ. CDR3 sequence (DNA): TGTGCCAGCAGCCAACAACCCCAGACAGTTCAACAGTACTTC. Its protein is CASSQQPQTVQQYF.

J is TRBJ1-2 and V is TRBV12-3 or TRBV12-4; maybe TRBD1 (5 bases). This CDR3 is 15 amino acids long. Between the trimmed V and J ends, which lost 3 bases and 8 bases, there was a span of 19 bases. This CDR3 reads CASSFKQGHFGGYTF. The CDR3 DNA reads as TGTGCCAGCAGTTTTAAGCAGGGTCATTTCGGGGGCTACACCTTC.

Concerning this clonotype: One junction end does not reproduce the germline sequence, and a read error may be involved. V and J are TRBV7-8 and TRBJ1-5; D perhaps matches TRBD1 (5 bases). This CDR3 comprises 17 residues. The germline V gene has CDR1 SGHVS and CDR2 FQNEAQ. The CDR3 coding sequence is TGTGCCGGCAGCTGGGGCCTTGTGAGGGTAAATGATCAGCCCCAGCATTTT. Translated: CAGSWGLVRVNDQPQHF.

This chain connects TRBV20-1 to TRBJ2-1; 9 bases map to TRBD1. This CDR3 is built from 14 residues. The germline V gene encodes CDR1 DFQATT and CDR2 SNEGSKA (reference sequence). V shed 2 bases, J shed 7 bases, and the junction held 6 bases outside the gene matches. The CDR3 DNA is TGCAGTGCTAGAATGGGACAGGGCAGGAATGAGCAGTTCTTC. It translates to CSARMGQGRNEQFF.

The rearrangement links TRBV6-1 to TRBJ1-2; possibly TRBD1 for D (5 bases). The CDR3 loop spans 15 amino acids. The germline gives CDR1 MNHNS, CDR2 SASEGT. Trimming removed 1 base from V and 4 bases from J, with 13 bases in between. The CDR3 region has the DNA TGTGCCAGCAGTGAAGTTTCGGACACCTTCTATGGCTACACCTTC. It codes for CASSEVSDTFYGYTF.

The chain links TRBV25-1 to TRBJ1-2; no clear D gene. Deletions cut 0 bases from V and 6 bases from J, with 14 bases between. Germline V gives CDR1 MGHDK, CDR2 SYGVNS. This CDR3 is built from 15 residues. Here the CDR3 reads CASSEYGSPADGYTF. The CDR3 nucleotides read TGTGCCAGCAGTGAATATGGGTCTCCGGCGGATGGCTACACCTTC.

The rearrangement links TRBV20-1 to TRBJ2-6; D ambiguous. In germline, CDR1 is DFQATT, CDR2 SNEGSKA (reference sequence). There are 16 residues in the CDR3. Trimming took off 3 bases at V and 0 bases at J, with 12 bases between the two ends. The CDR3 nucleotides are TGCAGTGCTAGGGAACAGCCGAGCTCTGGGGCCAACGTCCTGACTTTC. Protein sequence: CSAREQPSSGANVLTF.

The CDR3 coding sequence is TGCAGTGCTTGTCCATTCGGGACACCCGACCAAGAGACCCAGTACTTC. Translated: CSACPFGTPDQETQYF. This rearrangement joins TRBV20-1 to TRBJ2-5; D is possibly TRBD1 (6 bases). This CDR3 region has 16 residues. CDR1 and CDR2 (germline): DFQATT, SNEGSKA (reference sequence). With 5 bases removed from V and 0 bases from J, the gap between germline ends came to 19 bases.

This clonotype was observed a handful of times. The chain carries TRBV20-1 and TRBJ1-2, with D perhaps TRBD1 (5 bases). Between the trimmed V and J ends, which lost 4 bases and 3 bases, there was a span of 18 bases. Germline V gene data show CDR1 as DFQATT and CDR2 as SNEGSKA (reference sequence). The CDR3 consists of 15 residues. CDR3 sequence (DNA): TGCAGTGCTACGGTTGCGGGGGTTTCGCACTATGGCTACACCTTC. Translated: CSATVAGVSHYGYTF.

The chain is built from TRBV6-6 and TRBJ1-5; no reliable D call. CDR1 is MNHNY and CDR2 is SVGAGI in the germline V gene (reference sequence). V lost 7 bases and J 4 bases, leaving 11 bases between the germline ends. This CDR3 is built from 13 residues. CDR3 sequence reads: CASTLQLNQPQHF. The CDR3, as DNA: TGTGCCAGCACTCTACAGCTAAATCAGCCCCAGCATTTT.

This clonotype was seen a few times. This chain links TRBV6-5 with TRBJ2-7; D not certain. Germline V gene data show CDR1 as MNHEY and CDR2 as SVGAGI. This CDR3 is 13 amino acids long. V was shortened by 4 bases and J by 3 bases, with 10 bases between the two germline ends. The CDR3 protein is CASSFGRIYEQYF. The CDR3 DNA reads TGTGCCAGCAGTTTCGGACGGATCTACGAGCAGTACTTC.

Only a few counts were recorded for this clonotype. V is TRBV7-2 and J is TRBJ2-1; either TRBD1 or TRBD2 may supply D (5 bases each). The CDR3 loop spans 15 amino acids. Per germline, CDR1 SGHTA and CDR2 FQGNSA. V was trimmed by 5 bases and J by 4 bases, leaving 15 bases between them. CDR3 DNA sequence: TGTGCCAGCAGCCCCCTGGGGGACGGATACAATGAGCAGTTCTTC. Translation: CASSPLGDGYNEQFF.

This rearrangement joins TRBV5-1 to TRBJ2-3; a weak D match, TRBD1 (5 bases). The length of the CDR3 is 16 residues. Trimming took off 4 bases at V and 1 base at J, with 16 bases between the two ends. Germline-derived CDR1 and CDR2 are SGHRS and YFSETQ. The CDR3 here is CASSLPGFEGTDTQYF. The CDR3 DNA follows: TGCGCCAGCAGCCTCCCAGGGTTTGAGGGCACAGATACGCAGTATTTT.

This clonotype was detected a few times. The chain uses TRBV18 and TRBJ2-5, with a tentative D call TRBD2 (6 bases). The CDR3 has 16 amino acids. V was clipped by 4 bases and J by 3 bases, with 18 bases between them. Per germline, CDR1 KGHSH and CDR2 LQKENI. The CDR3 sequence is CASSQWGDAIEETQYF. The CDR3, as DNA: TGTGCCAGCTCACAGTGGGGGGATGCCATTGAAGAGACCCAGTACTTC. Full variable domain (outside the CDR3, taken from reference TRBV18 and TRBJ2-5): NAGVMQNPRHLVRRRGQEARLRCSPMKGHSHVYWYRQLPEEGLKFMVYLQKENIIDESGMPKERFSAEFPKEGPSILRIQQVVRGDSAAYFCASSQWGDAIEETQYFGPGTRLLVL.

The rearrangement links TRBV20-1 to TRBJ1-2; possible D gene TRBD1, 6 bases. The CDR3 is 12 residues long. Germline assignment: CDR1 DFQATT and CDR2 SNEGSKA (reference sequence). Trimming pared 5 bases from V and 6 bases from J, leaving 13 bases between. The CDR3 DNA reads as TGCAGTGCTTACAGGGAGAGGAATGGCTACACCTTC. This translates into CSAYRERNGYTF.

The chain links TRBV9 to TRBJ2-1, with 8 bases matching TRBD1. Trimming cost V 3 bases and J 8 bases; bases outside gene matches: 10. The CDR3 runs 15 residues. The V gene's germline CDR1 is SGDLS and CDR2 YYNGEE. CDR3 residues: CASSASTGDPHEQFF. As DNA, the CDR3 is TGTGCCAGCAGCGCTTCGACAGGGGATCCCCATGAGCAGTTCTTC. The variable domain in full, completed from reference TRBV9 and TRBJ2-1, reads DSGVTQTPKHLITATGQRVTLRCSPRSGDLSVYWYQQSLDQGLQFLIQYYNGEERAKGNILERFSAQQFPDLHSELNLSSLELGDSALYFCASSASTGDPHEQFFGPGTRLTVL.

The rearrangement uses TRBV14 and TRBJ2-3, with 10 bases lining up with TRBD2. The CDR3 runs to 16 residues. Germline assignment: CDR1 SGHDN and CDR2 FVKESK. V was clipped by 7 bases and J by 2 bases; unmatched bases: 9. CDR3 bases: TGTGCCAGCAACCAGCGGGGGGGCACGATCACAGATACGCAGTATTTT. It is translated as CASNQRGGTITDTQYF.

As to this clonotype: The junction differs from germline at one of its ends, possibly a read error. The CDR3 loop reads CASSLVRSGKTDAQYF. CDR3 bases: TGTGCCAGCAGCTTAGTAAGGTCAGGGAAAACAGATGCGCAGTATTTT. This chain joins TRBV7-2 and TRBJ2-3, with a tentative D call TRBD1 (5 bases). This CDR3 is built from 16 residues. From germline, CDR1 is SGHTA and CDR2 FQGNSA.